The entry that follows covers one T cell receptor beta chain sequence. The source of the sample is a study of blood T cell repertoires in COVID-19. Across the study: The samples span acute and convalescent COVID-19 from the United States, Italy and Spain.

Clones were read by immunoSEQ multiplex PCR, and TCRdb kept only the in-frame ones, dropping some. The sample lists a few hundred thousand clones; about nine tenths were seen once. This CDR3 has 15 amino acids. Looked up from germline, CDR1 is SGHVS and CDR2 is FQNEAQ. Trimming pared 0 bases from V and 2 bases from J, leaving 11 bases between. The sequence came from a woman aged 55-75 years who had recovered from COVID-19. The V and J genes are TRBV7-8 and TRBJ2-7; perhaps TRBD1 as D (6 bases). Sequenced sample: PBMCs or T cells enriched from blood (not recorded which). CDR3 sequence (DNA): TGTGCCAGCAGCTTAGCCGGAAGGGGGACCTACGAGCAGTACGTC. This sequence encodes CASSLAGRGTYEQYV.